This TCR beta chain was captured by sequencing in a study of T cell responses to AZD1222 COVID-19 vaccine. This CDR3 is 14 amino acids long. Germline CDR1 and CDR2: SNHLY and FYNNEI. V trimming: 5 bases; J trimming: 2 bases; junction bases outside the gene matches: 5. Sequenced by immunoSEQ multiplex PCR; TCRdb stores in-frame clones only, minus some. The table includes 150,000 to 200,000 clones, almost 90% detected once. Comment on this clone: The antigen remains unidentified.

Overall study findings and caveats: Across the whole spike, CD4 TCRs peaked at regions 160-218 and 743-854. It was only a handful of AZD1222 recipients who were seropositive at baseline.

The chain employs TRBV2 and TRBJ1-2; TRBD1 matches at 7 bases. The TCR sequence derives from an adult in good health. The sample here was peripheral blood, taken on day 0 of AZD1222 vaccination. The CDR3, as DNA: TGTGCCAGCAGTCCGGGGACAGCAAACTATGGCTACACCTTC. Amino acid sequence: CASSPGTANYGYTF.